This is a list of T cell receptor beta chains from one sample in a study of shared clonotypes between healthy human individuals. The data were produced by immunoSEQ multiplex PCR, yet TCRdb's version contains in-frame clones alone and is incomplete. The sample includes 1,400,000 or so clones, about 98.5% seen only once; the top ten take approximately 0.4%. Sequences were obtained from naive CD4+ T cells sorted from blood. The source of these receptors is a man aged 25 to 45 in good health. The CDR3 runs from the conserved cysteine through the conserved F or W. D genes are given only for firm matches. Clone size appears in some rows only: once, few, many, or a class for an expanded clone.

clone_size | j_call | d_call | v_call | cdr3_aa | cdr3_nt
NA | TRBJ2-2 | TRBD1 | TRBV7-9 | CASRRQGKNTGELFF | TGTGCCAGCAGGCGACAGGGGAAGAACACCGGGGAGCTGTTTTTT
NA | TRBJ1-3 | NA | TRBV10-1 | CASSSGNTIYF | TGCGCCAGCAGTTCTGGAAACACCATATATTTT
NA | TRBJ2-3 | TRBD1 | TRBV7-3 | CASSTQGQSDTQYF | TGTGCCAGCAGCACACAGGGACAGTCTGATACGCAGTATTTT
NA | TRBJ2-7 | TRBD1 | TRBV5-1 | CASSIGTGAYEQYF | TGCGCCAGCAGCATCGGGACAGGGGCCTACGAGCAGTACTTC
NA | TRBJ2-1 | NA | TRBV18 | CASSLHRDEQFF | TGTGCCAGCTCACTGCACAGGGACGAGCAGTTCTTC
NA | TRBJ2-5 | TRBD1 | TRBV6-1 | CASSEVWTGLGETQYF | TGTGCCAGCAGTGAAGTGTGGACAGGGTTAGGGGAGACCCAGTACTTC
NA | TRBJ2-7 | NA | TRBV6-5 | CAVTAGTRRYF | TGTGCCGTAACGGCAGGGACCCGGCGGTACTTC
NA | TRBJ1-2 | TRBD1 | TRBV27 | CASSTTGGRARGYTF | TGTGCCAGCAGTACCACAGGGGGCAGAGCTAGGGGCTACACCTTC
NA | TRBJ2-7 | NA | TRBV5-5 | CASSSISGLRGEQYF | TGTGCCAGCAGTTCGATCTCAGGGTTACGGGGCGAGCAGTACTTC
once | TRBJ2-7 | NA | TRBV11-2 | CASSPRRGAYEQYF | TGTGCCAGCAGCCCCCGCCGGGGCGCCTACGAGCAGTACTTC
NA | TRBJ1-1 | NA | TRBV7-9 | CASSPSGGANTEAFF | TGTGCCAGCAGCCCTAGCGGGGGGGCGAACACTGAAGCTTTCTTT
NA | TRBJ2-7 | NA | TRBV5-1 | CASSSVGSPYEQYF | TGCGCCAGCAGTTCCGTCGGAAGCCCCTACGAGCAGTACTTC
NA | TRBJ2-7 | NA | TRBV29-1 | CSVKWDYEQYF | TGCAGCGTGAAGTGGGATTACGAGCAGTACTTC
NA | TRBJ1-1 | NA | TRBV5-1 | CASSFNTGNTEAFF | TGCGCCAGCAGCTTTAACACAGGGAACACTGAAGCTTTCTTT
NA | TRBJ2-6 | NA | TRBV4-2 | CASSQEGNPGANVLTF | TGTGCCAGCAGCCAAGAAGGAAATCCTGGGGCCAACGTCCTGACTTTC
NA | TRBJ2-5 | TRBD2 | TRBV7-3 | CASSLRGSGRFLETQYF | TGTGCCAGCAGCTTACGCGGTAGCGGGAGGTTTTTGGAGACCCAGTACTTC
NA | TRBJ2-7 | NA | TRBV11-2 | CASSPTRGRTVYEQYF | TGTGCCAGCAGCCCCACTCGGGGCAGGACAGTTTACGAGCAGTACTTC
NA | TRBJ2-2 | NA | TRBV28 | CASSPPGVGELFF | TGTGCCAGCAGTCCCCCGGGGGTCGGGGAGCTGTTTTTT
NA | TRBJ2-2 | TRBD1 | TRBV5-4 | CASSSGTGQANTGELFF | TGTGCCAGCAGTTCGGGGACAGGGCAAGCGAACACCGGGGAGCTGTTTTTT
NA | TRBJ2-3 | TRBD2 | TRBV28 | CASSPSSGYTDTQYF | TGTGCCAGCAGCCCTTCTAGCGGGTACACAGATACGCAGTATTTT
NA | TRBJ1-1 | NA | TRBV25-1 | CASRETGNTEAFF | TGTGCCAGCAGGGAGACGGGGAACACTGAAGCTTTCTTT
NA | TRBJ2-7 | NA | TRBV9 | CASIGTKEPYEQYF | TGTGCCAGCATCGGGACAAAGGAACCCTACGAGCAGTACTTC
NA | TRBJ2-7 | TRBD2 | TRBV7-8 | CASKGLAVLSSYEQYF | TGTGCCAGCAAAGGACTAGCGGTTCTTAGCTCCTACGAGCAGTACTTC
NA | TRBJ2-7 | NA | TRBV2 | CASSGLDSRSYEQYF | TGTGCCAGCAGTGGTTTGGACAGTCGCTCCTACGAGCAGTACTTC
NA | TRBJ2-1 | TRBD2 | TRBV28 | CASIVAGVYNEQFF | TGTGCCAGCATAGTAGCGGGAGTGTACAATGAGCAGTTCTTC
NA | TRBJ1-5 | NA | TRBV28 | CASSLWQGLAYSNQPQHF | TGTGCCAGCAGTTTATGGCAGGGGTTAGCTTATAGCAATCAGCCCCAGCATTTT
NA | TRBJ2-1 | TRBD1 | TRBV27 | CASSSNRQGRYNEQFF | TGTGCCAGCAGTTCCAATCGACAGGGACGGTACAATGAGCAGTTCTTC
NA | TRBJ2-1 | NA | TRBV11-3 | CASSLGSTYEQFF | TGTGCCAGCAGCTTGGGAAGTACGTATGAGCAGTTCTTC